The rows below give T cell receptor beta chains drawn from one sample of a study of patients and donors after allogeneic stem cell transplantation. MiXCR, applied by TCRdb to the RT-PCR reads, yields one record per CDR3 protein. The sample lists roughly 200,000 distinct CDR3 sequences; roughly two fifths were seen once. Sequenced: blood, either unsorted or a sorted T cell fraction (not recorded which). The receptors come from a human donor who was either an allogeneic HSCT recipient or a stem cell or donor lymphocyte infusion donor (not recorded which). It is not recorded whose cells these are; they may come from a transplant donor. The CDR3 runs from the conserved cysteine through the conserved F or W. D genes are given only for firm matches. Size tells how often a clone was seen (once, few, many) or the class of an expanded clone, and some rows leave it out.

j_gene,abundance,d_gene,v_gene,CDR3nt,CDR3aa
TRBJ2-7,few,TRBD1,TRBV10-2,TGCGCCAGCAGTGAGGGACAGGGACTGCCGCAGTACTTC,CASSEGQGLPQYF
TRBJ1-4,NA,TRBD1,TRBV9,TGTGCCAGCAGCGTTGGGACAGGGGGGATTGAAAAACTGTTTTTT,CASSVGTGGIEKLFF
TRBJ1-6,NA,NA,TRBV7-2,TGTGCCAGCAGCTTATACGGGACTTCACCCCTCCACTTT,CASSLYGTSPLHF
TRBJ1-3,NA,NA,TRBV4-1,TGCGCCAGCAGCCAAGGGAGACAGGCCGGCAGCAACACCATATATTTT,CASSQGRQAGSNTIYF
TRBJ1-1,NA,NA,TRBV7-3,TGTGCCAGCAGCCCCCTCCCGGGAGGGCACGCTTTCTTT,CASSPLPGGHAFF
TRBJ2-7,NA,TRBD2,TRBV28,TGTGCCAGCAGTTTAGCGGGAGACCCCAACCGCTACGAGCAGTACTTC,CASSLAGDPNRYEQYF
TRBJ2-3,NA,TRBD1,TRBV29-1,TGCAGCGTTGAGGACAGGTCGTATACGCAGTATTTT,CSVEDRSYTQYF
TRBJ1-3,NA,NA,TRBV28,TGTGCCAGCAGTCCCTCCGGGGGTCTTATCAACACCATATATTTT,CASSPSGGLINTIYF
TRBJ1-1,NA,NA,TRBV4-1,TGCGCCAGCAGCACGATCCCGGAAACTGAAGCTTTCTTT,CASSTIPETEAFF
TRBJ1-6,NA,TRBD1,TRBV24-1,TGTGCCACCAGTGCCGGGACAGGGATCCGCTATAATTCACCCCTCCACTTT,CATSAGTGIRYNSPLHF
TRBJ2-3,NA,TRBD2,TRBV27,TGTGCCAGCAGTTTATTGGGGGGGGTTAGCACAGATACGCAGTATTTT,CASSLLGGVSTDTQYF
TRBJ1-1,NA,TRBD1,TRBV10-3,TGTGCCATCAGTGGACAGGGGGGATATAACACTGAAGCTTTCTTT,CAISGQGGYNTEAFF
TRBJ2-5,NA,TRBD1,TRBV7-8,TGTGCCAGCAGCTTAGCCCGGGACAGGGTCCGGGAGACCCAGTACTTC,CASSLARDRVRETQYF